This T cell receptor beta chain was observed in a study of blood T cell repertoires in COVID-19. As for the study in general: The United States, Italy and Spain provided the acute and convalescent COVID-19 samples.

J was trimmed by 13 bases and V by 5 bases; bases with no gene match: 4. The CDR3 is made up of 11 amino acids. Germline V lookup: CDR1 SEHNR, CDR2 FQNEAQ (reference sequence). Original methodology: Quantification of nucleated cells was approximated via reference gene primer amplification. Clones were read by immunoSEQ multiplex PCR, and TCRdb kept only the in-frame ones, dropping some. V, J and clone size are those of that table, while D and trimming were read from the DNA. The table has about 270,000 clones, 82% seen once. The TCR was taken from a woman aged 18-35 years with acute or convalescent COVID-19. The sequenced sample was peripheral blood. This chain joins TRBV7-9 and TRBJ2-1, with 8 bases matching TRBD1. The CDR3 sequence: CASSPGQGQFF. The CDR3 DNA follows: TGTGCCAGCAGCCCAGGACAGGGCCAGTTCTTC.